The TCR beta chain described here comes from a study of cytomegalovirus exposure and HLA in healthy donors. Assay: immunoSEQ multiplex PCR; the TCRdb copy retains only in-frame clones and omits some. Of approximately 280,000 clones listed, 70% to 90% were seen once; the top ten hold over 0.85%. The study, taken as a whole, reports: Some TCR beta chains (over 150 of them) were listed as cytomegalovirus-associated.

Turning to this clone: Antigen: not known.

Sequencing input: PBMCs. This receptor was taken from a woman aged 18-35 years in good health and CMV-seronegative.

CDR3: CASSASGTSGEQFF. The CDR3, as DNA: TGTGCCAGCAGTGCCTCGGGGACTAGTGGTGAGCAGTTCTTC. The chain carries TRBV6-4 and TRBJ2-1; 8 nucleotides align to TRBD2. After removal of 4 bases from V and 9 bases from J, the junction contained 8 bases not matched to a gene. The V gene's germline CDR1 is MRHNA and CDR2 SNTAGT. CDR3 size: 14 residues.